Below, 18 T cell receptor beta chains from the same sample are listed, as sequenced in a study of shared clonotypes between healthy human individuals. Repertoires were generated with immunoSEQ multiplex PCR, while TCRdb's copy carries only in-frame clones and drops some. The table records roughly 1,000,000 clones, about 84% of them present only once. Sequenced material: memory CD4+ T cells from PBMCs. The subset here: CD45RA-negative fraction. All receptors come from a man younger than 35 in good health. Some clones in this sample may be carry-over from other donors' samples.

The chain couples TRBV9 to TRBJ2-1, with 16 nucleotides matching TRBD2. The junction had 10 bases not matched to a gene; V was cut back by 4 bases and J by 9 bases. The germline V gene encodes CDR1 SGDLS and CDR2 YYNGEE. CDR3 size: 17 residues. CDR3 sequence (DNA): TGTGCCAGCAGCCCCGGGACTAGCGGGAGGGTGTTCGGTGAGCAGTTCTTC. Its translation is CASSPGTSGRVFGEQFF.

On this clone: A much bigger clone sits one base away, suggesting this may be a read error. The chain has TRBV5-4 and TRBJ2-4, with D uncertain. CDR1 SGHNT and CDR2 YYREEE come from the germline V gene (reference sequence). V gave up 4 bases and J gave up 7 bases, with 12 bases separating them. CDR3 length: 13 amino acids. CDR3 DNA sequence: TGTGCCAGCAGCCTGCGGAGTAACAACATTCAGTACTTC. It codes for CASSLRSNNIQYF.

This chain joins TRBV5-1 and TRBJ2-1; D uncertain. Germline V gene data show CDR1 as SGHRS and CDR2 as YFSETQ. V lost 0 bases and J 4 bases, leaving 11 bases between the germline ends. The CDR3 contains 15 residues. CDR3 in DNA: TGCGCCAGCAGCTTGGCATCGGCGGAGTACAATGAGCAGTTCTTC. This encodes CASSLASAEYNEQFF.

The V gene is TRBV18, the J gene TRBJ1-3; D is unclear. The germline V gene has CDR1 KGHSH and CDR2 LQKENI. This CDR3 region has 16 residues. Trimming removed 2 bases at V and 0 bases at J, with 11 bases between. The CDR3 region is CASSPAYGNSGNTIYF. CDR3 sequence (DNA): TGTGCCAGCTCACCAGCGTACGGGAACTCTGGAAACACCATATATTTT.

The chain carries TRBV25-1 and TRBJ2-7; TRBD1 agrees at 8 bases. The CDR3 has 15 amino acids. Germline CDR1 and CDR2: MGHDK and SYGVNS. Trimming took 2 bases from V and 6 from J; bases not matched to a gene: 9. The CDR3 DNA reads TGTGCCAGCAGTGAAGTACAGGGGGGCCAGGCCGAGCAGTACTTC. Protein: CASSEVQGGQAEQYF.

This rearrangement joins TRBV7-2 to TRBJ1-4, with unresolved D. Germline V gives CDR1 SGHTA, CDR2 FQGNSA. This CDR3 has 13 amino acids. V lost 2 bases, J lost 5 bases, and 6 bases lay in between. CDR3 bases: TGTGCCAGCAGCTTAAACAGAAATGAAAAACTGTTTTTT. As protein: CASSLNRNEKLFF.

The chain combines TRBV15 with TRBJ2-3; D might be TRBD1 or TRBD2, each matching 5 bases. Germline-derived CDR1 and CDR2 are LNHNV and YYDKDF (reference sequence). The CDR3 runs to 19 residues. V was clipped by 0 bases and J by 1 base, with 20 bases between them. The CDR3 loop is CATSREGESGSGRTDTQYF. CDR3 nucleotide sequence: TGTGCCACCAGCAGAGAAGGGGAAAGCGGCAGCGGCCGCACAGATACGCAGTATTTT.

This clone was observed at least ten times. V usage is TRBV11-3 and J usage is TRBJ1-3; D unclear. Trimming removed 4 bases from V and 0 bases from J, with 13 bases in between. Germline CDR1 reads SGHNT; CDR2 reads YENEEA. The CDR3 is made up of 16 amino acids. Here the CDR3 DNA reads TGTGCCAGCAGCTCAAGGAAAAACCTCTCTGGAAACACCATATATTTT. Translating gives CASSSRKNLSGNTIYF. Filled out from reference TRBV11-3 and TRBJ1-3, the complete variable domain reads EAGVVQSPRYKIIEKKQPVAFWCNPISGHNTLYWYLQNLGQGPELLIRYENEEAVDDSQLPKDRFSAERLKGVDSTLKIQPAELGDSAVYLCASSSRKNLSGNTIYFGEGSWLTVV.

This clone was found a few times. The gene calls are TRBV2 and TRBJ2-3, with TRBD2 matching over 12 bases. Germline V gene lookup returns CDR1 SNHLY and CDR2 FYNNEI. The CDR3 runs 21 residues. V lost 5 bases to trimming and J lost 0 bases; unmatched junction nucleotides: 18. For the CDR3, the DNA is TGTGCCAGCAGTACTTTAGGACTAGCGGGGAAGTCGAAAGTTAGCACAGATACGCAGTATTTT. Its translation is CASSTLGLAGKSKVSTDTQYF.

The chain uses TRBV14 and TRBJ2-6; D unresolved. Germline-derived CDR1 and CDR2 are SGHDN and FVKESK. The CDR3 covers 14 residues. Trimming took off 4 bases at V and 0 bases at J, with 4 bases between the two ends. CDR3 in DNA: TGTGCCAGCAGCCGGAACTCTGGGGCCAACGTCCTGACTTTC. As protein: CASSRNSGANVLTF.

This sequence joins TRBV6-1 and TRBJ2-1, with D possibly called TRBD1 or TRBD2 (5 bases each). CDR3 length: 14 residues. The ends were cut back, 8 bases at V and 4 bases at J, with 15 bases in the middle. CDR1 is MNHNS, CDR2 SASEGT, per germline. The CDR3 DNA is TGTGCCAGCTCCCAGCAGGGCGGGTACAATGAGCAGTTCTTC. It codes for CASSQQGGYNEQFF.

This clone has only one observation. CDR3 protein: CASSYSRDEANEQFF. CDR3 in DNA: TGTGCCAGCAGTTACTCGAGGGACGAGGCCAATGAGCAGTTCTTC. V usage is TRBV6-5 and J usage is TRBJ2-1; TRBD1 or TRBD2 may be the D gene (5 bases each). V was cut by 0 bases and J by 6 bases, with 12 bases left in between. This CDR3 is 15 amino acids long. Per germline, CDR1 MNHEY and CDR2 SVGAGI.

CDR3 sequence reads: CASSTNGETEAFF. In DNA, the CDR3 is TGTGCCAGCAGCACTAACGGGGAGACTGAAGCTTTCTTT. The chain carries TRBV7-9 and TRBJ1-1; D is ambiguous. The CDR3 is 13 residues long. Germline V gene sequence: CDR1 SEHNR, CDR2 FQNEAQ (reference sequence). V was shortened by 5 bases and J by 5 bases, with 12 bases between the two germline ends.

This clone was found once. The gene calls are TRBV5-1 and TRBJ2-7; D may be TRBD1 (6 bases). The CDR3 extends over 15 amino acids. CDR1 and CDR2 from the germline V gene are SGHRS and YFSETQ. Trimming shortened V by 4 bases and J by 0 bases, and 14 bases separated the two germline ends. DNA of the CDR3: TGCGCCAGCAGCAAAAACCGGGACACCTCCTACGAGCAGTACTTC. Its translation is CASSKNRDTSYEQYF.

This clone is a singleton in its sample. This sequence joins TRBV2 and TRBJ2-7; TRBD2 is a possible D gene (6 bases). The germline V gene encodes CDR1 SNHLY and CDR2 FYNNEI. Trimming removed 7 bases from V and 6 bases from J, with 13 bases in between. This CDR3 comprises 12 residues. CDR3: CASTLGGLEQYF. CDR3 DNA sequence: TGTGCCAGCACCTTAGGAGGGCTCGAGCAGTACTTC.

The chain recombines TRBV7-9 with TRBJ2-5, with 9 bases fitting TRBD1. The CDR3 spans 16 residues. CDR1 is SEHNR, CDR2 FQNEAQ, per germline (reference sequence). The ends lost 5 bases at V and 3 bases at J; junction bases unmatched: 10. The CDR3 spells CASSVQRTGAEETQYF. The CDR3 DNA sequence: TGTGCCAGCAGCGTCCAGAGGACAGGGGCGGAAGAGACCCAGTACTTC.

About this clone itself: The same CDR3 can be traced to other DNA sequences in this sample. DNA for the CDR3: TGTGCCAGCAGCTTGAGACTGAACACTGAAGCTTTCTTT. As protein: CASSLRLNTEAFF. The V gene is TRBV5-6, the J gene TRBJ1-1, with D hard to call. This CDR3 contains 13 residues. Trimming left V 1 base short and J 0 bases short, with 4 bases between. CDR1 and CDR2 from the germline V gene are SGHDT and YYEEEE.

The chain recombines TRBV28 with TRBJ1-1; 8 bases match TRBD1. The CDR3 totals 13 residues. The V and J ends lost 5 bases and 14 bases, in that order; junction bases with no gene match: 13. CDR1 is MDHEN and CDR2 is SYDVKM in the germline V gene. CDR3 loop: CASSLFHRGDWFF. The DNA of the CDR3 is TGTGCCAGCAGTCTATTTCACAGGGGGGACTGGTTCTTT.